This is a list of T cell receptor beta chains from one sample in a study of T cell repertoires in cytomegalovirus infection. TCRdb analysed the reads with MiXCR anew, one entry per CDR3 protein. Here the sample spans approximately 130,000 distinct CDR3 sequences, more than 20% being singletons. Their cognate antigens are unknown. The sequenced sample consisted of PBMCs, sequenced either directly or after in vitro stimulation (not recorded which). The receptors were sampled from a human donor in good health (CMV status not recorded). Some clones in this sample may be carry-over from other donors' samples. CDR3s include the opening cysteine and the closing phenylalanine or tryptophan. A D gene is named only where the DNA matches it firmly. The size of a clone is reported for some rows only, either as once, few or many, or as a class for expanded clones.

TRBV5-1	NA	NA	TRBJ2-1	CASSPREGAPGVPNNEQFF	TGCGCCAGCAGCCCCCGCGAGGGGGCCCCGGGGGTCCCCAACAATGAGCAGTTCTTC
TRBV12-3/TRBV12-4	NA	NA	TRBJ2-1	CASRTTGTNEQFF	TGTGCCAGCAGGACCACGGGGACCAATGAGCAGTTCTTC
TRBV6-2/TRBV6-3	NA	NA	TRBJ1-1	CASRDSETEAFF	TGTGCCAGCAGGGACTCTGAGACTGAAGCTTTCTTT
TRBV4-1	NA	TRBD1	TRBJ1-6	CASSQRQGDNSPLHF	TGCGCCAGCAGCCAGCGACAGGGAGATAATTCACCCCTCCACTTT
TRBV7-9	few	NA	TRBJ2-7	CASSPRVYEQYF	TGTGCCAGCAGCCCCCGGGTCTACGAGCAGTACTTC
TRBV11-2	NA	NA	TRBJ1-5	CASSLERGNQPQHF	TGTGCCAGCAGCTTAGAAAGAGGGAATCAGCCCCAGCATTTT
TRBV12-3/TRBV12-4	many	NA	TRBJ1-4	CASSLAPVDEKLFF	TGTGCCAGCAGTTTAGCCCCGGTGGATGAAAAACTGTTTTTT
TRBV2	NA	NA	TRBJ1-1	CASSWTPRNNEAFF	TGTGCCAGCAGTTGGACACCTCGTAATAATGAAGCTTTCTTT
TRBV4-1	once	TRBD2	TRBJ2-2	CASSQDPSGIGANTGELFF	TGCGCCAGCAGCCAAGACCCTAGCGGGATAGGGGCGAACACCGGGGAGCTGTTTTTT
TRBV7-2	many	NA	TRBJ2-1	CASSFVFFNYNEQFF	TGTGCCAGCAGCTTTGTCTTTTTTAACTACAATGAGCAGTTCTTC
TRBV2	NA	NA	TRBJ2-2	CASSAIDEGELFF	TGTGCCAGCAGTGCGATCGACGAGGGGGAGCTGTTTTTT
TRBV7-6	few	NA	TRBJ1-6	CASSSAVAAYNSPLHF	TGTGCCAGCAGCTCTGCAGTTGCGGCCTATAATTCACCCCTCCACTTT
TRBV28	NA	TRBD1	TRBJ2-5	CASSSAGTEETQYF	TGTGCCAGTTCGTCTGCCGGGACAGAAGAGACCCAGTACTTC
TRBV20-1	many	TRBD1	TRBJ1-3	CSARDLDRGNTIYF	TGCAGTGCTAGAGATCTAGACAGGGGGAACACCATATATTTT
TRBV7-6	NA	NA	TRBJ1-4	CASSTGTEGTNEKLFF	TGTGCCAGCAGCACCGGGACGGAGGGAACTAATGAAAAACTGTTTTTT
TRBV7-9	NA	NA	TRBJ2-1	CASSLVSGLENEQFF	TGTGCCAGCAGCTTAGTTTCGGGGCTGGAGAATGAGCAGTTCTTC
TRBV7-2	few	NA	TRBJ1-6	CASSLGPMSPLHF	TGTGCCAGCAGCCTAGGACCCATGTCACCCCTCCACTTT
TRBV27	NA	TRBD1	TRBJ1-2	CASSAHLGTAYGYTF	TGTGCCAGCAGTGCCCATTTGGGGACAGCCTATGGCTACACCTTC
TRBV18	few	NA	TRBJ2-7	CASSPGYEQYF	TGTGCCAGCAGCCCCGGCTACGAGCAGTACTTC
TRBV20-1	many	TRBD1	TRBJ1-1	CSATKDGRGQDTEAFF	TGCAGTGCTACCAAGGACGGGAGAGGACAGGACACTGAAGCTTTCTTT
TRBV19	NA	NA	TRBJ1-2	CASSIGRGGGYTF	TGTGCCAGTAGTATCGGCAGGGGCGGCGGCTACACCTTC
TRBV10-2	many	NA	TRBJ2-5	CASKRAGSGQETQYF	TGCGCCAGCAAAAGGGCAGGGTCGGGACAAGAGACCCAGTACTTC
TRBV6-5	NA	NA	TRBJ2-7	CASSSLASSYEQYF	TGTGCCAGCAGTTCCCTGGCGAGCTCCTACGAGCAGTACTTC
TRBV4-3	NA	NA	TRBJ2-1	CASSQDKSSLIAGLEQFF	TGCGCCAGCAGCCAAGATAAGTCCTCTCTAATAGCCGGATTAGAGCAGTTCTTC
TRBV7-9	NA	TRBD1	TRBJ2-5	CASSMRQGQETQYF	TGTGCCAGCAGCATGAGACAGGGGCAAGAGACCCAGTACTTC
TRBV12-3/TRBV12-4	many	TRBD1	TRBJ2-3	CASSERTGGYLTDTQYF	TGTGCCAGCAGTGAACGGACAGGGGGGTATCTTACAGATACGCAGTATTTT
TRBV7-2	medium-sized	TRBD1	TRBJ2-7	CASSHPAGTGYYEQYF	TGTGCCAGCAGCCATCCGGCCGGGACAGGGTACTACGAGCAGTACTTC
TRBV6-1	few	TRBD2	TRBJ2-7	CASSHDIGTSASYEQYF	TGTGCCAGCAGTCACGACATAGGGACTAGCGCCTCCTACGAGCAGTACTTC
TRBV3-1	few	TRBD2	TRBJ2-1	CASSQASGINDEQFF	TGTGCCAGCAGCCAAGCTAGCGGGATTAATGATGAGCAGTTCTTC
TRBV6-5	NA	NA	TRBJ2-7	CASSYGVSYEQYF	TGTGCCAGCAGTTACGGGGTTAGCTACGAGCAGTACTTC
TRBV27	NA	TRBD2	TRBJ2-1	CASRPSRKTSGSWNEQFF	TGTGCCAGCAGACCTAGCCGGAAGACTAGCGGGAGTTGGAATGAGCAGTTCTTC
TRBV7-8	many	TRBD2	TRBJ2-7	CASSPRRLAGGYEQYF	TGTGCCAGCAGCCCCCGCCGGCTAGCGGGAGGTTACGAGCAGTACTTC
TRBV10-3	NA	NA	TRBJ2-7	CAISESQWFEQYF	TGTGCCATCAGTGAGTCCCAATGGTTCGAGCAGTACTTC
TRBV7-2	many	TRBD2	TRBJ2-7	CASNGKAGAVPYEQYF	TGTGCCAGCAACGGGAAAGCGGGAGCGGTTCCCTACGAGCAGTACTTC
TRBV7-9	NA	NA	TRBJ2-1	CASTPLREEQFF	TGTGCCAGCACCCCCCTGAGGGAAGAGCAGTTCTTC
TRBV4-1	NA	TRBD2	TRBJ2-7	CASSQDPPTSDEQYF	TGCGCCAGCAGCCAAGATCCCCCGACTAGCGACGAGCAGTACTTC
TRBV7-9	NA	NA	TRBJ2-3	CASRAGTDTQYF	TGTGCCAGCCGGGCGGGCACAGATACGCAGTATTTT
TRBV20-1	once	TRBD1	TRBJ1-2	CSATTGDLRGYTF	TGCAGTGCTACGACAGGGGATTTGCGGGGCTACACCTTC
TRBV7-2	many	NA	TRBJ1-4	CASSQNGIGPEKLFF	TGTGCCAGCAGCCAGAATGGAATAGGGCCCGAAAAACTGTTTTTT